The clone carrying this T cell receptor (beta chain) was seen a single time. Its antigen is currently unknown. The data stem from a study of cytomegalovirus exposure and HLA in healthy donors. The CDR3 is 17 residues long. Germline V gene lookup returns CDR1 GTSNPN and CDR2 SVGIG (reference sequence). J lost 8 bases, V lost 6 bases, and 19 bases had no gene match. Amplification used 60 Vbeta primers and 13 Jbeta primers. The data were produced by immunoSEQ multiplex PCR, yet TCRdb's version contains in-frame clones alone and is incomplete. In the table there are over 130,000 clones, roughly 76% of which are singletons. Findings of the study overall: Associated with HLA alleles at 0.05 false discovery rate in a later analysis were over 15,000 TCR beta sequences.

The V and J genes are TRBV30 and TRBJ1-4; 9 bases agree with TRBD1. Sequenced sample: PBMCs. The sequence was collected from a female donor in good health and CMV-seronegative. The CDR3 region is CACHLPGQGSSKEKLFF. CDR3 DNA sequence: TGTGCCTGTCATCTTCCGGGACAGGGAAGCAGTAAGGAAAAACTGTTTTTT.